The clone carrying this T cell receptor beta chain was seen at least ten times. This sample is drawn from a study of T cells in Graves' hyperthyroidism and ophthalmopathy. This CDR3 comprises 13 residues. Trimming removed 3 bases from V and 3 bases from J, with 8 bases in between. RNA transcripts gave rise to amplified TCR beta CDR3 regions. A first-round RT-PCR of the TCR CDR3 used the HTBI primer set. One entry per CDR3 protein results from TCRdb running MiXCR on the multiplex PCR reads. The table includes 550,000 to 700,000 distinct CDR3 sequences, roughly 15% detected once. The specimen was blood. This clonotype was obtained from a woman in her forties with Graves' ophthalmopathy. This chain connects TRBV12-3 or TRBV12-4 to TRBJ1-2; D not resolved. This CDR3 reads CASSFLKDYGYTF. The CDR3 DNA reads TGTGCCAGCAGTTTCTTGAAGGACTATGGCTACACCTTC.